The clone carrying this TCR beta chain was seen ten or more times. This record belongs to a study of T cells after yellow fever vaccination. Study results and limitations: At approximately 95% for CD4 and about 88% for CD8, most primary-vaccination clones showed up again after the booster. Few clonotypes appeared in both CD4 and CD8 compartments. The secondary response showed a weaker magnitude and a faster peak, day 5 versus 15.

TCRdb analysed the 5' RACE reads with MiXCR anew, one entry per CDR3 protein. The sample has about 26,000 distinct CDR3 sequences, 4.5% seen once. The CDR3 sequence is 15 residues long. V dropped 5 bases and J dropped 6 bases, with 18 bases sitting between them. Germline assignment: CDR1 SEHNR and CDR2 FQNEAQ (reference sequence). The chain joins TRBV7-9 to TRBJ2-3; the D gene could be TRBD1 or TRBD2 (5 bases each). Sequenced material: PBMCs, either bulk or a sorted T-cell subset (CD4+, CD8+, memory, or dextramer-sorted; not recorded which), taken on the day of the yellow fever booster vaccination. The receptor was derived from a man aged 18-30 years who received the YFV17D yellow fever vaccine. The CDR3 protein is CASSGTRLLLDTQYF. The CDR3 region has the DNA TGTGCCAGCAGCGGGACCCGCCTCTTACTGGATACGCAGTATTTT.